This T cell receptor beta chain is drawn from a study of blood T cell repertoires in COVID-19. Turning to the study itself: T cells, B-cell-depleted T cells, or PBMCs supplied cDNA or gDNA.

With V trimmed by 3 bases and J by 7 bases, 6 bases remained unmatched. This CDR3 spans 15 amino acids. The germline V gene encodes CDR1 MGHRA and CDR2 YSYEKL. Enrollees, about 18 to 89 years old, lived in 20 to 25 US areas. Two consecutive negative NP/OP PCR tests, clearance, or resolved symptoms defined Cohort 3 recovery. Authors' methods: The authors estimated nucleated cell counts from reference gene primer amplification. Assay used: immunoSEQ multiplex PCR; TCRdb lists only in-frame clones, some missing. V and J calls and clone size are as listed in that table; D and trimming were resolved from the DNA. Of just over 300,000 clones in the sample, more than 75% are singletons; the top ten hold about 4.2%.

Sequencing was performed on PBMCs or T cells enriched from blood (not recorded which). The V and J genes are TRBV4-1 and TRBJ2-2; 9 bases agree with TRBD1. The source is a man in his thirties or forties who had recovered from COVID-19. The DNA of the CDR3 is TGCGCCAGCAGCCAGCAAGGACAGGGGAACGGGGAGCTGTTTTTT. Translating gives CASSQQGQGNGELFF.